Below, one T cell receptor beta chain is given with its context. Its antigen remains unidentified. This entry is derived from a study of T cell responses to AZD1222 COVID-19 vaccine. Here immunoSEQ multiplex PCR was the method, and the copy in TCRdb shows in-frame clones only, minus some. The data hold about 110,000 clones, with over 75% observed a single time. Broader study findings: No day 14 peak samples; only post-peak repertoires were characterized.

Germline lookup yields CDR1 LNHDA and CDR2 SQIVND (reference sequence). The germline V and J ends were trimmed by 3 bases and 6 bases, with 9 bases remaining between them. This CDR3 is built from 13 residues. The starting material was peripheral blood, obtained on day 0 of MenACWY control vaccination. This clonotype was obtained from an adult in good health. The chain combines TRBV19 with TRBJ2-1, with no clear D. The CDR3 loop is CASSMGRVNEQFF. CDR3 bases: TGTGCCAGTAGTATGGGAAGGGTCAATGAGCAGTTCTTC.